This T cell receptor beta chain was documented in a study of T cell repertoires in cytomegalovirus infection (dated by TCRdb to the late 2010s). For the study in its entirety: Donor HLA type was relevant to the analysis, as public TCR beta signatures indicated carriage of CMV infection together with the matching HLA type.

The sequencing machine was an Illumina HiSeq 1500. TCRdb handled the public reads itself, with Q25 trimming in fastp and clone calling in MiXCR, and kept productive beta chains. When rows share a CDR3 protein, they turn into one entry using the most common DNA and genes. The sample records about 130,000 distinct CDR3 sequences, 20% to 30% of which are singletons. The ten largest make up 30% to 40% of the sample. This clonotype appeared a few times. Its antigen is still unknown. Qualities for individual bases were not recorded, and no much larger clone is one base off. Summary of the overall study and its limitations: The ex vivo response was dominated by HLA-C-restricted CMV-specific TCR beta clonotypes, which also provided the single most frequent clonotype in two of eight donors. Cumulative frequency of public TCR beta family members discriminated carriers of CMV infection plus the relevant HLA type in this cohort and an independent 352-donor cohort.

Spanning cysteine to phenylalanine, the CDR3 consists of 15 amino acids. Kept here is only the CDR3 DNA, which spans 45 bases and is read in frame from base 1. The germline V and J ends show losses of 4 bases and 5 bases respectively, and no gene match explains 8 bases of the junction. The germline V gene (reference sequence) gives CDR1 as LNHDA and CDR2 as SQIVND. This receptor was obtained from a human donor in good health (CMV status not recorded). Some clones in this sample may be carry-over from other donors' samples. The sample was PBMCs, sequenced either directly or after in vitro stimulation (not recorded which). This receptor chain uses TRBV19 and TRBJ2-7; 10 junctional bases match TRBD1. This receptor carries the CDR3 CASSTKTGGWDEQYF. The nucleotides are TGTGCCAGTAGTACTAAGACAGGGGGCTGGGACGAGCAGTACTTC.